This TCR beta chain was found in a study of T cell responses to AZD1222 COVID-19 vaccine. V lost 2 bases, J lost 5 bases, and 10 bases stayed unmatched. This CDR3 region has 17 residues. Germline values: CDR1 SGDLS, CDR2 YYNGEE. Profiled with immunoSEQ multiplex PCR; TCRdb holds only in-frame clones, not every one. The data show around 150,000 clones, about nine tenths seen once. V is TRBV9 and J is TRBJ2-1; 10 bases fit TRBD2. Sequenced material: peripheral blood, taken on day 0 of AZD1222 vaccination. This sequence originates from an adult in good health. CDR3 nucleotide sequence: TGTGCCAGCAGCGTCCAACCAGCGGGGGGGCACAACAATGAGCAGTTCTTC. This sequence encodes CASSVQPAGGHNNEQFF.